Here is one T cell receptor beta chain with its context. The antigen remains undetermined. Clones were sequenced by immunoSEQ multiplex PCR, and TCRdb holds only the in-frame ones, with some missing. Counted here are more than 150,000 clones, around 90% occurring once; the ten biggest clones make up roughly 2%. The sample is drawn from a study of T cell responses to AZD1222 COVID-19 vaccine. The germline V gene has CDR1 LNHNV and CDR2 YYDKDF (reference sequence). CDR3 size: 14 residues. The V and J ends lost 0 bases and 3 bases respectively, with 8 bases between them. Study-level points and caveats: Only after the peak T cell response were repertoires sampled. Dominant at 160-218 and 743-854, vaccine-associated CD4 TCRs also spanned spike.

This clonotype was obtained from an adult who received the AZD1222 COVID-19 vaccine. The sequenced sample was peripheral blood, obtained 28 days after the second AZD1222 dose. The J gene is TRBJ1-1, the V gene TRBV15; the D is unclear. This chain's CDR3 is CATSRDPGYTEAFF. The CDR3 bases are TGTGCCACCAGCAGAGACCCAGGATACACTGAAGCTTTCTTT.